The 32 T cell receptor beta chains in this list originate from one sample, sequenced in a study of PD-1 blockade in classical Hodgkin lymphoma. TCRdb's table, derived via immunoSEQ multiplex PCR, lists solely in-frame clones and lacks some. The sample consists of just over 60,000 clones, more than 70% of them appearing once. Each patient experienced a relapse that followed autologous stem cell transplantation, and brentuximab vedotin exposure varied. Source: peripheral blood mononuclear cells (PBMCs), taken at baseline. These receptors were obtained from a human donor with classical Hodgkin lymphoma.

The chain joins TRBV7-9 to TRBJ1-2; 8 bases are a match to TRBD1. Germline V gives CDR1 SEHNR, CDR2 FQNEAQ (reference sequence). The J segment lost 4 bases and the V segment lost 5 bases, leaving 9 bases of the junction unmatched. The CDR3 spans 15 residues. CDR3 protein: CASSDGRTGRYGYTF. The CDR3 DNA is TGTGCCAGCAGCGACGGACGGACAGGGCGCTATGGCTACACCTTC.

The CDR3 reads CASSLTFGEFLSADTQYF. The CDR3 DNA reads as TGTGCCAGCAGCTTAACATTTGGGGAATTTCTTTCCGCAGATACGCAGTATTTT. V and J are TRBV7-2 and TRBJ2-3, with D hard to call. From germline, CDR1 is SGHTA and CDR2 FQGNSA. Trimming shortened V by 2 bases and J by 4 bases, and 22 bases separated the two germline ends. There are 18 residues in the CDR3.

In the case of this clone: At one end the junction does not follow the germline gene, possibly because of a read error. The V call is TRBV7-9, the J call TRBJ1-2; 9 nucleotides match TRBD1. The CDR3 spans 11 residues. Germline V gene lookup returns CDR1 SEHNR and CDR2 FQNEAQ (reference sequence). CDR3 sequence: CASRSGTGLHF. The CDR3 DNA follows: TGTGCCAGCAGATCTGGGACAGGGCTCCACTTC.

The gene calls are TRBV5-8 and TRBJ1-4, with 7 bases aligning to TRBD1. The CDR3 runs 13 residues. V lost 4 bases to trimming and J lost 14 bases; unmatched junction nucleotides: 11. Germline lookup yields CDR1 SGHTS and CDR2 YDEGEE. The CDR3 is CASSLGTGVNLFF. CDR3 nucleotide sequence: TGTGCCAGCAGCCTGGGTACAGGGGTTAACCTGTTTTTT.

The rearrangement uses TRBV6-5 and TRBJ2-7, with TRBD1 matching over 7 bases. Germline CDR1 reads MNHEY; CDR2 reads SVGAGI. The CDR3 totals 13 residues. The trim removed 6 bases at V and 3 bases at J, leaving 5 bases unmatched. The CDR3 coding sequence is TGTGCCAGCAGGAGGGACAGACACTACGAGCAGTACTTC. Its translation: CASRRDRHYEQYF.

The genes are TRBV4-3 and TRBJ1-4; 9 positions agree with TRBD1. V dropped 2 bases and J dropped 5; count of bases not matched to a gene: 6. The CDR3 has 16 amino acids. Germline-derived CDR1 and CDR2 are LGHNA and YSLEER. This CDR3 is CASSQYRGQGNEKLFF. Written as DNA, the CDR3 is TGCGCCAGCAGCCAATATCGGGGACAGGGAAATGAAAAACTGTTTTTT.

The rearrangement joins TRBV28 to TRBJ1-5; maybe TRBD1 (5 bases). V lost 2 bases and J 6 bases, leaving 11 bases between the germline ends. The V gene's germline CDR1 is MDHEN and CDR2 SYDVKM. CDR3 size: 14 residues. The CDR3 bases are TGTGCCAGCAGTTTACAGGGCTATGGTCAGCCCCAGCATTTT. This translates into CASSLQGYGQPQHF.

This sequence joins TRBV2 and TRBJ2-6; 8 nucleotides line up with TRBD1. The CDR3 is made up of 19 amino acids. V shed 4 bases and J 0 bases; nucleotides not matched to a gene: 11. Germline CDR1 reads SNHLY; CDR2 reads FYNNEI. CDR3 DNA: TGTGCCAGCAGTGGGGAAGGACAGGGTTCGTTCTCTGGGGCCAACGTCCTGACTTTC. Translating gives CASSGEGQGSFSGANVLTF.

The rearrangement links TRBV20-1 to TRBJ1-1, with 7 positions matching TRBD1. V dropped 6 bases and J dropped 4; count of bases not matched to a gene: 2. Germline-derived CDR1 and CDR2 are DFQATT and SNEGSKA (reference sequence). The CDR3 has 11 residues. CDR3 bases: TGCAGTGCCAACAGGGGCACTGAAGCTTTCTTT. This codes for CSANRGTEAFF.

The rearrangement joins TRBV19 to TRBJ1-1; 8 bases agree with TRBD1. With 10 bases clipped from V and 4 bases from J, the junction kept 20 bases outside the gene matches. This CDR3 has 17 amino acids. CDR1 is LNHDA and CDR2 is SQIVND in the germline V gene (reference sequence). The CDR3 loop is CATHRTEAGGRGTEAFF. CDR3 nucleotide sequence: TGTGCCACACATAGGACAGAGGCAGGGGGCCGTGGCACTGAAGCTTTCTTT.

The chain employs TRBV5-6 and TRBJ2-7; D assignment may be TRBD1 or TRBD2 (6 bases each). Trimming took off 0 bases at V and 3 bases at J, with 10 bases between the two ends. This CDR3 has 14 amino acids. Germline assignment: CDR1 SGHDT and CDR2 YYEEEE. The CDR3 bases are TGTGCCAGCAGCTTGGCCGGGGGCCTCTACGAGCAGTACTTC. It specifies CASSLAGGLYEQYF.

The J gene is TRBJ2-4, the V gene TRBV19; D remains ambiguous. Trimming removed 2 bases at V and 7 bases at J, with 6 bases between. The CDR3 runs to 12 residues. Germline lookup yields CDR1 LNHDA and CDR2 SQIVND (reference sequence). For the CDR3, the DNA is TGTGCCAGTAGTATAATGGACAACATTCAGTACTTC. Translated: CASSIMDNIQYF.

The V gene is TRBV5-4, the J gene TRBJ1-2, with D tentatively TRBD1 (6 bases). Looked up from germline, CDR1 is SGHNT and CDR2 is YYREEE (reference sequence). The germline V and J ends were trimmed by 2 bases and 4 bases, with 15 bases remaining between them. The CDR3 runs 15 residues. The CDR3 DNA reads as TGTGCCAGCAGCTTTGCAGGGGAGGGGTTCTATGGCTACACCTTC. Translation: CASSFAGEGFYGYTF. The variable domain in full, completed from reference TRBV5-4 and TRBJ1-2, reads ETGVTQSPTHLIKTRGQQVTLRCSSQSGHNTVSWYQQALGQGPQFIFQYYREEENGRGNFPPRFSGLQFPNYSSELNVNALELDDSALYLCASSFAGEGFYGYTFGSGTRLTVV.

The chain has TRBV6-6 and TRBJ1-1; 7 nucleotides match TRBD1. V lost 2 bases and J lost 4; bases outside the gene matches: 1. CDR1 MNHNY and CDR2 SVGAGI come from the germline V gene (reference sequence). The CDR3 covers 13 residues. The CDR3 region is CASSYNRGTEAFF. Written as DNA, the CDR3 is TGTGCCAGCAGTTACAACAGGGGCACTGAAGCTTTCTTT.

The J gene is TRBJ2-5, the V gene TRBV4-1; 7 positions agree with TRBD2. V shed 2 bases, J shed 4 bases, and the junction held 7 bases outside the gene matches. The CDR3 has 15 residues. Germline V gene data show CDR1 as MGHRA and CDR2 as YSYEKL. CDR3: CASSQITSAGETQYF. CDR3 sequence (DNA): TGCGCCAGCAGCCAAATAACTAGCGCCGGAGAGACCCAGTACTTC.

The chain links TRBV11-2 to TRBJ2-5; no clear D gene. V lost 4 bases and J lost 1, with 1 base in between. The CDR3 length is 11 residues. Germline V gene data show CDR1 as SGHAT and CDR2 as FQNNGV. This CDR3 reads CASSSQETQYF. The CDR3 DNA is TGTGCCAGCAGCTCCCAAGAGACCCAGTACTTC.

This chain uses TRBV9 with TRBJ2-3; 10 bases are a match to TRBD2. V was pared by 1 base and J by 9 bases, with 5 bases of the junction left unmatched. The CDR3 contains 14 residues. CDR1 and CDR2 (germline): SGDLS, YYNGEE. In DNA form, the CDR3 reads TGTGCCAGCAGCGTAAGCGGGGGGGCCTCCACGCAGTATTTT. Translation: CASSVSGGASTQYF.

This chain joins TRBV7-2 and TRBJ2-6, with unresolved D. V shed 0 bases and J shed 4 bases, with 7 bases lying between them. The CDR3 sequence is 15 residues long. Per germline, CDR1 SGHTA and CDR2 FQGNSA. The CDR3 loop is CASSLASQGANVLTF. The CDR3 nucleotides read TGTGCCAGCAGCTTAGCGTCTCAGGGGGCCAACGTCCTGACTTTC.

V and J are TRBV9 and TRBJ2-3; 10 bases match TRBD2. CDR1 and CDR2 (germline): SGDLS, YYNGEE. This CDR3 spans 15 amino acids. V was clipped by 3 bases and J by 1 base; unmatched bases: 2. The CDR3 DNA follows: TGTGCCAGCAGCGCTACTAGCGGGGGCACAGATACGCAGTATTTT. Protein sequence: CASSATSGGTDTQYF.

This chain connects TRBV19 to TRBJ1-5; 7 bases agree with TRBD1. Per the germline V gene, CDR1 is LNHDA and CDR2 is SQIVND (reference sequence). CDR3 length: 16 residues. V shed 10 bases, J shed 1 base, and the junction held 13 bases outside the gene matches. In nucleotides, the CDR3 is TGTGCCACCCAGACAGGGTCGCCCCCCAGCAATCAGCCCCAGCATTTT. Encoded protein: CATQTGSPPSNQPQHF.

The CDR3 is CAWTGPGTGGSPLHF. For the CDR3, the DNA is TGTGCCTGGACCGGTCCCGGGACAGGGGGTTCACCCCTCCACTTT. The chain has TRBV30 and TRBJ1-6; 11 nucleotides line up with TRBD1. After removal of 4 bases from V and 9 bases from J, the junction contained 8 bases not matched to a gene. This CDR3 comprises 15 residues. Looked up from germline, CDR1 is GTSNPN and CDR2 is SVGIG (reference sequence).

The rearrangement uses TRBV5-6 and TRBJ1-1; no reliable D call. This CDR3 is built from 12 residues. The germline V and J ends were trimmed by 4 bases and 5 bases, with 9 bases remaining between them. CDR1 is SGHDT and CDR2 is YYEEEE in the germline V gene. Here the CDR3 reads CASSNGETEAFF. Written as DNA, the CDR3 is TGTGCCAGCAGCAACGGAGAAACTGAAGCTTTCTTT.

This clone was seen just once. V is TRBV29-1 and J is TRBJ1-4; D gene uncertain. In germline, CDR1 is SQVTM, CDR2 ANQGSEA. V lost 4 bases to trimming and J lost 8 bases, with 11 bases between them. CDR3 length equals 12 residues. The CDR3 DNA sequence: TGCAGCGTTGCACTACCGCCCGAAAAACTGTTTTTT. Encoded protein: CSVALPPEKLFF.

The chain joins TRBV30 to TRBJ2-2, with D perhaps matching TRBD1 or TRBD2 (6 bases each). The CDR3 is 15 residues long. V lost 8 bases and J lost 1, with 17 bases in between. Per the germline V gene, CDR1 is GTSNPN and CDR2 is SVGIG (reference sequence). This CDR3 reads CAQNPGAVNTGELFF. The DNA for the CDR3 is TGTGCCCAAAATCCGGGGGCCGTGAACACCGGGGAGCTGTTTTTT.

This chain links TRBV14 with TRBJ1-2, with D unresolved. The CDR3 length is 13 residues. CDR1 and CDR2 from the germline V gene are SGHDN and FVKESK. Trimming took 4 bases from V and 4 from J, leaving 10 bases between them. The CDR3, as DNA: TGTGCCAGCAGCCTACTTAACTTCTATGGCTACACCTTC. Translation: CASSLLNFYGYTF.

V gene TRBV5-1 combines with J gene TRBJ2-1, with 8 bases aligning to TRBD2. V lost 0 bases to trimming and J lost 9 bases; unmatched junction nucleotides: 8. Germline V gene data show CDR1 as SGHRS and CDR2 as YFSETQ. The CDR3 length is 15 residues. The CDR3 protein is CASSLATGGPGEQFF. The CDR3 DNA reads as TGCGCCAGCAGCTTGGCGACGGGGGGGCCCGGTGAGCAGTTCTTC. Combining the CDR3 with reference TRBV5-1 and TRBJ2-1 gives the whole variable domain KAGVTQTPRYLIKTRGQQVTLSCSPISGHRSVSWYQQTPGQGLQFLFEYFSETQRNKGNFPGRFSGRQFSNSRSEMNVSTLELGDSALYLCASSLATGGPGEQFFGPGTRLTVL.

The V gene is TRBV7-6, the J gene TRBJ1-1; 8 bases map to TRBD1. CDR3 size: 16 residues. V was pared by 2 bases and J by 3 bases, with 8 bases of the junction left unmatched. The V gene's germline CDR1 is SGHVS and CDR2 FNYEAQ. CDR3 DNA: TGTGCCAGCAGCTTAACCCTGGCAGGGGGCTACACTGAAGCTTTCTTT. Protein: CASSLTLAGGYTEAFF.

CDR3 sequence (DNA): TGTGCCACCAGCAGAGATCGAGGCACCGGGGAGCTGTTTTTT. It yields the protein CATSRDRGTGELFF. The chain employs TRBV15 and TRBJ2-2; D call uncertain. The CDR3 has 14 residues. Trimming took off 0 bases at V and 4 bases at J, with 6 bases between the two ends. Germline CDR1 LNHNV, CDR2 YYDKDF (reference sequence).

The V call is TRBV29-1, the J call TRBJ2-5, with unresolved D. CDR3 length: 13 residues. With 2 bases removed from V and 1 base from J, the gap between germline ends came to 8 bases. Germline loops: CDR1 SQVTM, CDR2 ANQGSEA. CDR3 in DNA: TGCAGCGTTGAAACGCAGCTCCAAGAGACCCAGTACTTC. Amino acids: CSVETQLQETQYF.

This clone was seen just once. The chain uses TRBV5-5 and TRBJ1-1; D is unclear. The germline CDR1 and CDR2 sequences are SGHKS and YYEKEE (reference sequence). The V end was cut by 2 bases, the J end by 3 bases, with 8 bases between. The CDR3 has 13 amino acids. The CDR3 DNA is TGTGCCAGCAGCTTCAGATTCCACACTGAAGCTTTCTTT. This translates into CASSFRFHTEAFF.

V usage is TRBV18 and J usage is TRBJ1-1, with D perhaps matching TRBD1 (5 bases). The germline V and J ends were trimmed by 5 bases and 3 bases, with 16 bases remaining between them. CDR1 is KGHSH and CDR2 is LQKENI in the germline V gene. The CDR3 loop spans 15 amino acids. Written as DNA, the CDR3 is TGTGCCAGCTCAGCCCGACAGAAAAGCTACACTGAAGCTTTCTTT. Translating it yields CASSARQKSYTEAFF.

The chain joins TRBV10-1 to TRBJ2-2; the D is unclear. With 4 bases removed from V and 7 bases from J, the gap between germline ends came to 4 bases. The CDR3 length is 11 residues. Looked up from germline, CDR1 is WNHNN and CDR2 is SYGVQD (reference sequence). CDR3 in amino acids: CASSGIGELFF. For the CDR3, the DNA is TGCGCCAGCAGTGGCATCGGGGAGCTGTTTTTT.